This passage covers 7 T cell receptor beta chains from one sample sequenced in a study of shared clonotypes between healthy human individuals. CD8 cells regarded as naive lacked CD45RO, were positively chosen for CCR7, and omitted terminally differentiated effector memory CD45RA+ cells. Data came from immunoSEQ multiplex PCR; TCRdb stores just in-frame clones and leaves some out. This sample has some 1,900,000 clones, with 85% to 95% found just once. The source material was naive CD8+ T cells sorted from blood. The receptor set was obtained from a man younger than 35 in good health.

This chain uses TRBV13 with TRBJ2-7; unclear D gene. The CDR3 extends over 13 amino acids. V lost 6 bases and J 3 bases, leaving 12 bases between the germline ends. Germline-derived CDR1 and CDR2 are PRHDT and FYEKMQ (reference sequence). CDR3 region: CASRQEGFYEQYF. The CDR3 DNA reads TGTGCCAGCAGACAAGAAGGATTCTACGAGCAGTACTTC.

The chain joins TRBV11-2 to TRBJ2-7, with 8 bases fitting TRBD1. Trimming took 5 bases from V and 3 from J; bases not matched to a gene: 15. The length of the CDR3 is 17 residues. CDR1 is SGHAT, CDR2 FQNNGV, per germline. CDR3 region: CASSLGQGGLESYEQYF. The CDR3 nucleotides are TGTGCCAGCAGCCTCGGACAGGGAGGACTCGAAAGCTACGAGCAGTACTTC.

The rearrangement uses TRBV7-9 and TRBJ2-5, with a tentative D call TRBD1 (6 bases). Germline V gene lookup returns CDR1 SEHNR and CDR2 FQNEAQ (reference sequence). The CDR3 runs to 13 residues. Trimming cost V 5 bases and J 5 bases, with 12 bases left between them. DNA for the CDR3: TGTGCCAGCAGCGTACAGGGCTGGGAGACCCAGTACTTC. Amino acid sequence: CASSVQGWETQYF. Using reference TRBV7-9 and TRBJ2-5 for the parts outside the CDR3, the full variable domain is DTGVSQNPRHKITKRGQNVTFRCDPISEHNRLYWYRQTLGQGPEFLTYFQNEAQLEKSRLLSDRFSAERPKGSFSTLEIQRTEQGDSAMYLCASSVQGWETQYFGPGTRLLVL.

This chain connects TRBV2 to TRBJ2-7, with TRBD1 identical over 8 bases. The CDR3 spans 15 residues. Germline V gene data show CDR1 as SNHLY and CDR2 as FYNNEI. After removal of 4 bases from V and 5 bases from J, the junction contained 10 bases not matched to a gene. Written as DNA, the CDR3 is TGTGCCAGCAGTGCCCCCGGACAGGGTATCCACGAGCAGTACTTC. Residues: CASSAPGQGIHEQYF.

V is TRBV13 and J is TRBJ2-7; no reliable D call. Trimming left V 0 bases short and J 6 bases short, with 9 bases between. The CDR3 contains 13 residues. Germline CDR1 and CDR2: PRHDT and FYEKMQ (reference sequence). CDR3 DNA: TGTGCCAGCAGCTTAGGAAGGGTATCCGAGCAGTACTTC. This sequence encodes CASSLGRVSEQYF.

V is TRBV10-3 and J is TRBJ1-5; D unresolved. The germline V and J ends were trimmed by 0 bases and 6 bases, with 15 bases remaining between them. CDR3 length: 16 amino acids. Looked up from germline, CDR1 is ENHRY and CDR2 is SYGVKD. Here the CDR3 DNA reads TGTGCCATCAGTGAGTCGTTGGGGATTGCGGGTCAGCCCCAGCATTTT. Translating gives CAISESLGIAGQPQHF.

The chain uses TRBV5-1 and TRBJ1-2; TRBD1 matches 11 bases. After removal of 0 bases from V and 7 bases from J, the junction contained 8 bases not matched to a gene. CDR3 length equals 16 residues. From germline, CDR1 is SGHRS and CDR2 YFSETQ. CDR3 sequence: CASSLDPGQGVFGYTF. In nucleotides, the CDR3 is TGCGCCAGCAGCTTGGATCCGGGACAGGGGGTATTTGGCTACACCTTC.